The present entry profiles one T cell receptor (beta chain) with its context. The CDR3 has 14 residues. V lost 6 bases and J lost 3, with 11 bases in between. CDR1 LNHDA and CDR2 SQIVND come from the germline V gene (reference sequence). Produced via immunoSEQ multiplex PCR; TCRdb's table is partial and in-frame only. The table lists approximately 220,000 clones, 86% of them singletons. This sample was included in a study of blood T cell repertoires in COVID-19. The J gene is TRBJ1-4, the V gene TRBV19; D is possibly TRBD1 (6 bases). Sequenced sample: PBMCs or T cells enriched from blood (not recorded which). The receptor was isolated from a middle-aged woman with acute COVID-19. The DNA of the CDR3 is TGTGCCAGTAGAAAAACAGGGCCTAATGAAAAACTGTTTTTT. It is translated as CASRKTGPNEKLFF. Based on the CDR3 plus reference TRBV19 and TRBJ1-4, the full variable domain is DGGITQSPKYLFRKEGQNVTLSCEQNLNHDAMYWYRQDPGQGLRLIYYSQIVNDFQKGDIAEGYSVSREKKESFPLTVTSAQKNPTAFYLCASRKTGPNEKLFFGSGTQLSVL.